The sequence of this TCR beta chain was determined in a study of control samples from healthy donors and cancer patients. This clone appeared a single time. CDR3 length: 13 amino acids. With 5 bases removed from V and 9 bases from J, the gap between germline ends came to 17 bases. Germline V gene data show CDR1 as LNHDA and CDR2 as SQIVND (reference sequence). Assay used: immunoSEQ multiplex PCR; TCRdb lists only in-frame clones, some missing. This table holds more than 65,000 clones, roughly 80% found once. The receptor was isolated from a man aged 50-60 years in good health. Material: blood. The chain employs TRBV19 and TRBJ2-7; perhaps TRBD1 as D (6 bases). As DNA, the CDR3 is TGTGCCAGTAGTTCCCAGGGGCTGACCGGGCAGTACTTC. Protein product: CASSSQGLTGQYF.